This passage covers 11 T cell receptor beta chains from one sample sequenced in a study of control samples from healthy donors and cancer patients. Libraries were prepared by immunoSEQ multiplex PCR; TCRdb keeps only in-frame clonotypes and omits some of them. The table includes around 150,000 clones, 95% to 96% detected once. Source material: blood. The receptors derive from a woman in her 30s in good health.

V gene TRBV2 combines with J gene TRBJ2-3, with no clear D. V gave up 3 bases and J gave up 2 bases, with 9 bases separating them. The CDR3 totals 14 residues. CDR1 is SNHLY, CDR2 FYNNEI, per germline. The CDR3 loop reads CASSDLQATDTQYF. For the CDR3, the DNA is TGTGCCAGCAGTGATTTACAAGCCACAGATACGCAGTATTTT.

The genes are TRBV14 and TRBJ2-3; D gene unclear. Trimming left V 1 base short and J 2 bases short, with 13 bases between. Germline CDR1 reads SGHDN; CDR2 reads FVKESK. CDR3 size: 16 residues. In nucleotides, the CDR3 is TGTGCCAGCAGCCAAGGAATTATCCTCCTCACAGATACGCAGTATTTT. It encodes CASSQGIILLTDTQYF.

The chain couples TRBV28 to TRBJ1-5; 8 positions agree with TRBD1. The germline gives CDR1 MDHEN, CDR2 SYDVKM. The CDR3 runs to 15 residues. With V trimmed by 6 bases and J by 0 bases, 4 bases remained unmatched. The CDR3 nucleotides are TGTGCCAGCAGGGAGACAGGGGTTAGCAATCAGCCCCAGCATTTT. It specifies CASRETGVSNQPQHF.

The V gene is TRBV28, the J gene TRBJ1-2, with no clear D. V gave up 7 bases and J gave up 1 base, with 19 bases separating them. CDR1 MDHEN and CDR2 SYDVKM come from the germline V gene. The CDR3 consists of 16 residues. In nucleotides, the CDR3 is TGTGCCAGCACCACCGGGCTGACGGTTCTTAACTATGGCTACACCTTC. Translated: CASTTGLTVLNYGYTF.

The chain combines TRBV13 with TRBJ2-7; D may be TRBD1 (5 bases). The length of the CDR3 is 14 residues. Germline CDR1 and CDR2: PRHDT and FYEKMQ (reference sequence). The germline V and J ends were trimmed by 5 bases and 6 bases, with 17 bases remaining between them. The CDR3 here is CASSPMGQTGEQYF. The CDR3 nucleotides read TGTGCCAGCAGCCCTATGGGGCAGACGGGCGAGCAGTACTTC.

V usage is TRBV28 and J usage is TRBJ1-2; weak D call: TRBD1 (5 bases). Per the germline V gene, CDR1 is MDHEN and CDR2 is SYDVKM. CDR3 length equals 13 residues. The ends were cut back, 2 bases at V and 4 bases at J, with 8 bases in the middle. This chain's CDR3 is CASSLGGVYGYTF. In nucleotides, the CDR3 is TGTGCCAGCAGTTTAGGGGGGGTCTATGGCTACACCTTC.

V gene TRBV18 combines with J gene TRBJ2-7, with 11 nucleotides matching TRBD2. Germline loops: CDR1 KGHSH, CDR2 LQKENI. There are 14 residues in the CDR3. V was pared by 3 bases and J by 2 bases, with 0 bases of the junction left unmatched. CDR3 amino acids: CASSPTSGTYEQYF. The CDR3 DNA reads TGTGCCAGCTCACCGACTAGCGGGACCTACGAGCAGTACTTC.

The rearrangement links TRBV28 to TRBJ1-3; possibly TRBD1 for D (6 bases). V lost 0 bases to trimming and J lost 5 bases, with 17 bases between them. Germline V gene lookup returns CDR1 MDHEN and CDR2 SYDVKM. This CDR3 is 17 amino acids long. In DNA form, the CDR3 reads TGTGCCAGCAGTTTATGGGGGACACCGGACGGGCGAAACACCATATATTTT. Amino acids: CASSLWGTPDGRNTIYF.

The rearrangement joins TRBV7-2 to TRBJ2-5; 7 bases match TRBD1. Trimming cost V 5 bases and J 2 bases; bases outside gene matches: 11. The length of the CDR3 is 16 residues. CDR1 and CDR2 from the germline V gene are SGHTA and FQGNSA. CDR3 in DNA: TGTGCCAGCAGCCTAACCTTCGACAGGGAACAAGAGACCCAGTACTTC. Residues: CASSLTFDREQETQYF.

V is TRBV19 and J is TRBJ1-2, with 7 bases lining up with TRBD1. Germline V gene sequence: CDR1 LNHDA, CDR2 SQIVND (reference sequence). V shed 7 bases, J shed 0 bases, and the junction held 11 bases outside the gene matches. CDR3 length: 16 residues. CDR3: CASTSLRQGANYGYTF. CDR3 in DNA: TGTGCCAGTACCTCCCTCCGACAGGGAGCTAACTATGGCTACACCTTC.

The genes are TRBV5-1 and TRBJ1-1; no firm D call. V was clipped by 2 bases and J by 0 bases, with 5 bases between them. Germline values: CDR1 SGHRS, CDR2 YFSETQ. The CDR3 runs to 13 residues. CDR3 loop: CASSLRVNTEAFF. CDR3 nucleotide sequence: TGCGCCAGCAGCTTACGGGTGAACACTGAAGCTTTCTTT.